This T cell receptor (beta chain) was sequenced in a study of breast tumors, draining lymph nodes, adjacent tissues. Looked up from germline, CDR1 is SGHTA and CDR2 is FQGTGA. With 5 bases removed from V and 6 bases from J, the gap between germline ends came to 13 bases. The CDR3 has 13 residues. Samples came from axillary lymph nodes draining the breast cancer. TCRdb re-called the multiplex PCR reads through MiXCR, storing one row per CDR3 protein. The sample has about 270,000 distinct CDR3 sequences, around 30% seen once. The table lists this clonotype with a few counts. The chain has TRBV7-3 and TRBJ1-1; D perhaps matches TRBD1 (6 bases). The sample comprised axillary lymph node tissue. This clonotype was sampled from a female donor with breast cancer. Some clones in this sample may be carry-over from other donors' samples. The CDR3 is CASSIKQGAEAFF. The CDR3 DNA reads TGTGCCAGCAGCATAAAACAGGGAGCTGAAGCTTTCTTT.